The following is a T cell receptor (beta chain) sequence with its context. Its specificity is not known. Compared with germline, one end of the junction differs, possibly owing to a read error. CDR1 and CDR2 from the germline V gene are SGHAT and FQNNGV. The CDR3 has 15 amino acids. This sample stems from a study of tumor-infiltrating lymphocytes in primary liver carcinoma. In the study overall: Enrolled patients were male and female, aged 30 to 69 years. Study-level points and caveats: Overlap between tumor regions exceeded overlap of tumor with adjacent tissue or blood. When set against blood, tumors had a significantly higher top-250-clone fraction (p = 0.039).

In addition to blood RNA drawn from unsorted whole blood, germline DNA was extracted. Patients showed chronic HBV infection and an absence of prior treatment. With a constant-region primer, TCR beta cDNA was made from approximately 510 ng of total RNA. Sequencing libraries for TCR beta derived from three nested multiplex PCR rounds that used slightly modified ARM-PCR. TRBV1-TRBV30 forward primers paired with a C-beta reverse primer were used in the first two PCR rounds, which ran roughly 9 cycles each. TCRdb reanalysed the multiplex PCR reads using MiXCR and keeps one entry per CDR3 protein. The data contain a few hundred thousand distinct CDR3 sequences, approximately 54% of them seen just once; the ten biggest clones take up around 15%.

The TCR comes from a woman in her twenties or thirties with primary liver carcinoma and hepatitis B virus infection. Sequenced sample: peripheral blood. V is TRBV11-2 and J is TRBJ2-3; TRBD2 matches 8 bases. CDR3: CASGEQLAATDTQYF. DNA of the CDR3: TGTGCCAGCGGTGAGCAACTAGCGGCCACAGATACACAGTATTTT.